The T cell receptor beta chain described here comes from a study of shared clonotypes between healthy human individuals. Study summary: Three plates each covered CD4 naive and memory; CD8 naive two, CD8 memory one.

The study's findings and limits: Estimated richness values were generally larger in naive subsets than in memory subsets.

With respect to this clone: What it recognizes is unknown.

Generated by immunoSEQ multiplex PCR, the TCRdb table keeps only in-frame clones and is missing some. The sample records approximately 2.5 million clones, 90% to 95% being singletons. The CDR3 runs 16 residues. The germline CDR1 and CDR2 sequences are MGHRA and YSYEKL. The V and J ends lost 1 base and 0 bases, in that order; junction bases with no gene match: 5. Sequenced material: naive CD4+ T cells sorted from blood. Subset noted: CD45RA+ positively selected. The rearrangement links TRBV4-1 to TRBJ2-7, with 8 bases identical to TRBD1. The TCR sequence derives from a man aged 18 to 29 in good health. The CDR3 region has the DNA TGCGCCAGCAGCCAAGGGGACAGGAGAAGCTCCTACGAGCAGTACTTC. Translating it yields CASSQGDRRSSYEQYF.